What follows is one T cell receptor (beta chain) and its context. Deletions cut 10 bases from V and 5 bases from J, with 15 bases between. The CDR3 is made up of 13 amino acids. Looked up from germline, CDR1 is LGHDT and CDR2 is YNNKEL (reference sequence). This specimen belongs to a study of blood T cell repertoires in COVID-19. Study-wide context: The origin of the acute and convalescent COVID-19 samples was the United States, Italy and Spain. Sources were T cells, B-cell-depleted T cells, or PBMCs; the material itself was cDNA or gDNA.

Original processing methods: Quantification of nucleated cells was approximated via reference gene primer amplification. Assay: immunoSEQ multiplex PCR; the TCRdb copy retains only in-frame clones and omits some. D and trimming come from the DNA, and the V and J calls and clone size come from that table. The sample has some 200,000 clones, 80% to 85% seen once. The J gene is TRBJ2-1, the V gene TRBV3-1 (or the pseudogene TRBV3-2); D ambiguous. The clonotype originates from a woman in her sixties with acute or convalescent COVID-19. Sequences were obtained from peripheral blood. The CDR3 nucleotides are TGTGCCACCGGTTCCACAACTAACAATGAGCAGTTCTTC. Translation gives CATGSTTNNEQFF.